Following are 18 T cell receptor beta chains from one sample sequenced in a study of patients and donors after allogeneic stem cell transplantation (dated by TCRdb to the early 2020s). The library relied on RT-PCR. Sequencing used a NextSeq 550. TCRdb reworked the public reads: Q25 trimming with fastp, MiXCR clone assembly, productive beta chains retained. Duplicate CDR3 protein sequences are folded into a single record with the most common DNA and genes. The sample table contains nearly 20,000 distinct CDR3 sequences; only one count was recorded for roughly 5% of them. Of the sample, 35% to 45% falls within the top ten clones. The specimen was blood, either unsorted or a sorted T cell fraction (not recorded which). The origin of the receptors is a human donor who was either an allogeneic HSCT recipient or a stem cell or donor lymphocyte infusion donor (not recorded which). It is not recorded whose cells these are; they may come from a transplant donor.

This clonotype was detected a few times. The genes are TRBV7-9 and TRBJ2-7; D gene unclear. The germline V and J ends were trimmed by 4 bases and 2 bases, with 15 bases remaining between them. The CDR3 loop spans 15 amino acids. The germline gives CDR1 SEHNR, CDR2 FQNEAQ (reference sequence). In nucleotides, the CDR3 is TGTGCCAGCAGCTCGAGACACTCTAAGACCTACGAGCAGTACTTC. Amino acids: CASSSRHSKTYEQYF.

This clonotype has ten or more counts. V gene TRBV3-1 combines with J gene TRBJ1-1, with D possibly TRBD1 on 6 matching bases. The CDR3 covers 16 residues. V shed 4 bases and J shed 5 bases, with 20 bases lying between them. Germline V gene lookup returns CDR1 LGHDT and CDR2 YNNKEL (reference sequence). Here the CDR3 DNA reads TGTGCCAGCAGCCTGTCGTGGGGGCCATTGCGGACTGAAGCTTTCTTT. This encodes CASSLSWGPLRTEAFF. Full variable domain (rest looked up from reference TRBV3-1 and TRBJ1-1): DTAVSQTPKYLVTQMGNDKSIKCEQNLGHDTMYWYKQDSKKFLKIMFSYNNKELIINETVPNRFSPKSPDKAHLNLHINSLELGDSAVYFCASSLSWGPLRTEAFFGQGTRLTVV.

In this sample, this clonotype turned up a few times. V and J are TRBV28 and TRBJ2-7; TRBD2 matches at 13 bases. This CDR3 contains 16 residues. J lost 4 bases, V lost 4 bases, and 7 bases had no gene match. The V gene's germline CDR1 is MDHEN and CDR2 SYDVKM. The CDR3 region is CASSYGTSGIPYEQYF. As DNA, the CDR3 is TGTGCCAGCAGTTATGGGACTAGCGGGATCCCATACGAGCAGTACTTC.

This clonotype was counted ten times or more. The gene calls are TRBV7-9 and TRBJ1-1; D is perhaps TRBD1 (6 bases). Germline V lookup: CDR1 SEHNR, CDR2 FQNEAQ (reference sequence). The CDR3 is made up of 14 amino acids. V was trimmed by 5 bases and J by 7 bases, leaving 17 bases between them. The chain's CDR3 is CASSLTGPLDEAFF. DNA of the CDR3: TGTGCCAGCAGCCTGACAGGCCCCCTTGATGAAGCTTTCTTT.

There are many counts of this clonotype. The chain is built from TRBV20-1 and TRBJ1-1, with D tentatively TRBD1 (5 bases). Germline lookup yields CDR1 DFQATT and CDR2 SNEGSKA (reference sequence). V lost 0 bases, J lost 4 bases, and 15 bases lay in between. The CDR3 sequence is 15 residues long. DNA for the CDR3: TGCAGTGCTAGAGAGCGGAAAAAGGGGTTCACTGAAGCTTTCTTT. Protein: CSARERKKGFTEAFF.

This clonotype was found a few times. V and J are TRBV10-1 and TRBJ1-1; 7 bases align to TRBD1. CDR1 and CDR2 from the germline V gene are WNHNN and SYGVQD (reference sequence). The CDR3 sequence is 14 residues long. The trim removed 0 bases at V and 5 bases at J, leaving 3 bases unmatched. Here the CDR3 reads CASSESRDSTEAFF. CDR3 coding DNA: TGCGCCAGCAGTGAGTCCCGGGACAGTACTGAAGCTTTCTTT.

The sample holds many counts of this clonotype. The chain uses TRBV7-9 and TRBJ1-2, with D tentatively TRBD1 (5 bases). The ends were cut back, 4 bases at V and 5 bases at J, with 8 bases in the middle. This CDR3 region has 12 residues. Germline V lookup: CDR1 SEHNR, CDR2 FQNEAQ (reference sequence). The CDR3 sequence is CASSYGHYGYTF. In DNA, the CDR3 is TGTGCCAGCAGCTACGGACATTATGGCTACACCTTC.

This clonotype has a count of ten or more. The chain is built from TRBV7-9 and TRBJ1-5; D is undetermined. The V gene lost 1 base and the J gene lost 3 bases, with 10 bases spanning the gap. The CDR3 is made up of 15 amino acids. Germline V gene data show CDR1 as SEHNR and CDR2 as FQNEAQ (reference sequence). The CDR3 sequence: CASSLGSRDNQPQHF. CDR3 nucleotide sequence: TGTGCCAGCAGCTTAGGGTCACGAGACAATCAGCCCCAGCATTTT.

This clonotype was seen a handful of times. This chain joins TRBV5-1 and TRBJ2-5, with TRBD2 matching over 10 bases. The CDR3 length is 17 residues. The V segment lost 3 bases and the J segment 2 bases; nucleotides outside the gene matches: 10. The V gene's germline CDR1 is SGHRS and CDR2 YFSETQ. CDR3 sequence reads: CASSSLGLAANQETQYF. As DNA, the CDR3 is TGCGCCAGCAGCTCCCTAGGACTAGCGGCTAATCAAGAGACCCAGTACTTC.

As to this clonotype: A much larger clonotype is one base distant, so this may be a read error. The chain employs TRBV10-2 and TRBJ1-6, with D possibly matching TRBD1 (5 bases). This CDR3 has 12 residues. Germline V gives CDR1 WSHSY, CDR2 SAAADI. The CDR3 is CASGQGNSPLRF. The CDR3 nucleotides read TGCGCCAGCGGGCAGGGCAATTCACCCCTCCGCTTT.

This clonotype has a count of ten or more. The rearrangement joins TRBV5-1 to TRBJ2-5; D possibly corresponds to TRBD1 (6 bases). The CDR3 extends over 15 amino acids. Trimming left V 7 bases short and J 1 base short, with 17 bases between. Per germline, CDR1 SGHRS and CDR2 YFSETQ. The CDR3 spells CASSPPDSPQETQYF. Here the CDR3 DNA reads TGCGCCAGCTCACCGCCGGACAGCCCCCAAGAGACCCAGTACTTC.

In its sample, this clonotype was seen many times. V and J are TRBV7-9 and TRBJ1-2; no reliable D call. Trimming pared 7 bases from V and 0 bases from J, leaving 12 bases between. CDR3 size: 14 residues. Germline V lookup: CDR1 SEHNR, CDR2 FQNEAQ (reference sequence). The CDR3 DNA reads as TGTGCCAGCATACTATCCGGGACTAACTATGGCTACACCTTC. As protein: CASILSGTNYGYTF.

This clonotype came up many times. This chain joins TRBV25-1 and TRBJ2-2; D unclear. Germline assignment: CDR1 MGHDK and CDR2 SYGVNS. The V gene lost 4 bases and the J gene lost 5 bases, with 11 bases spanning the gap. CDR3 size: 14 residues. CDR3: CASSVGFRTGELFF. CDR3 DNA sequence: TGTGCCAGCAGTGTAGGGTTTCGGACCGGGGAGCTGTTTTTT.

Judged by abundance, this clonotype is medium-sized. The chain combines TRBV20-1 with TRBJ2-7; D is uncertain. This CDR3 is 12 amino acids long. CDR1 is DFQATT, CDR2 SNEGSKA, per germline (reference sequence). Trimming stripped 0 bases from V and 2 bases from J, with 5 bases between. This CDR3 is CSARDSTYEQYF. The CDR3 DNA sequence: TGCAGTGCTAGAGACAGCACCTACGAGCAGTACTTC.

This clonotype was seen ten or more times. At one end the junction does not follow the germline gene, possibly because of a read error. V and J are TRBV19 and TRBJ2-5; D is possibly TRBD1 or TRBD2 (6 bases each). From germline, CDR1 is LNHDA and CDR2 SQIVND (reference sequence). The length of the CDR3 is 13 residues. The CDR3 bases are TGTGCCAGTAGTATAGGACGGGGGCCAACGATCCACTTC. This gives the protein CASSIGRGPTIHF.

This clonotype was found many times. The chain recombines TRBV10-3 with TRBJ2-7; D gene unclear. Trimming removed 10 bases from V and 10 bases from J, with 20 bases in between. CDR3 size: 12 residues. CDR1 is ENHRY, CDR2 SYGVKD, per germline. The CDR3, as DNA: TGTGCCACGCACACGCCTTTCGCCCCTCAGTACTTC. It specifies CATHTPFAPQYF.

This clonotype has ten or more counts. The chain combines TRBV2 with TRBJ1-6, with D perhaps matching TRBD1 (5 bases). The V and J ends lost 4 bases and 8 bases respectively, with 12 bases between them. The CDR3 loop spans 14 amino acids. CDR1 is SNHLY and CDR2 is FYNNEI in the germline V gene. CDR3 protein: CASSAQGRDSPLHF. CDR3 DNA sequence: TGTGCCAGCAGTGCTCAGGGTAGGGATTCACCCCTCCACTTT. Full variable domain (rest looked up from reference TRBV2 and TRBJ1-6): EPEVTQTPSHQVTQMGQEVILRCVPISNHLYFYWYRQILGQKVEFLVSFYNNEISEKSEIFDDQFSVERPDGSNFTLKIRSTKLEDSAMYFCASSAQGRDSPLHFGNGTRLTVT.

This clonotype was counted at least ten times. This chain uses TRBV28 with TRBJ1-6; D not resolved. This CDR3 is built from 15 residues. Germline lookup yields CDR1 MDHEN and CDR2 SYDVKM. V dropped 7 bases and J dropped 6 bases, with 16 bases sitting between them. The CDR3 nucleotides are TGTGCCAGCATTCCCTCCGGGATCACTAATTCACCCCTCCACTTT. This sequence encodes CASIPSGITNSPLHF.